The present T cell receptor (beta chain) was sequenced within a study of T cells in localized non-small cell lung cancer. TCRdb's copy holds only in-frame clones and misses some; the assay was immunoSEQ multiplex PCR. The sample lists more than 20,000 clones, approximately 88% occurring once. In regard to this clone: This sample also contains other DNA sequences that code for the same CDR3.

The starting material was PBMCs, obtained before any cancer treatment. The sequence was collected from a man aged 35 to 70 with stage II lung adenocarcinoma.

The CDR3 DNA follows: TGTGCCAGCAGCTCCTACACAGATACGCAGTATTTT. It is translated as CASSSYTDTQYF. V is TRBV7-2 and J is TRBJ2-3; unclear D gene. This CDR3 contains 12 residues. Trimming took 4 bases from V and 2 from J, leaving 4 bases between them. Germline assignment: CDR1 SGHTA and CDR2 FQGNSA.